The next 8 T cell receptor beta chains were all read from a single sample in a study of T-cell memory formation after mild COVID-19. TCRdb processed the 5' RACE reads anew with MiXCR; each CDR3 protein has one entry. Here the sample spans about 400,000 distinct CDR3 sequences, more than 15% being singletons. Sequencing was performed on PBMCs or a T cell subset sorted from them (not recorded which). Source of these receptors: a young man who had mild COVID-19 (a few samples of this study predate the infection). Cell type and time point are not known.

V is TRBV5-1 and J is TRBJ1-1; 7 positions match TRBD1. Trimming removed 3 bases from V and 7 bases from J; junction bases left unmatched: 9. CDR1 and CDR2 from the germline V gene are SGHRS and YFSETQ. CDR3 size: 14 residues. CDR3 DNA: TGCGCCAGCAGCTCTGACAGGGCCTTGGGTGAAGCTTTCTTT. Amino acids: CASSSDRALGEAFF.

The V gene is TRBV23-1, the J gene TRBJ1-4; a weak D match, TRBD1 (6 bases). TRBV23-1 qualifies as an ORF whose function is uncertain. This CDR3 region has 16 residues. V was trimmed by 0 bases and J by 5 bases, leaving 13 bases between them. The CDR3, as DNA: TGCGCCAGCAGTCAATCTACGAGGGGGGGGAATGAAAAACTGTTTTTT. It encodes CASSQSTRGGNEKLFF.

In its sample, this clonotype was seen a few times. This CDR3 reads CASSVTGTGARIAGELFF. For the CDR3, the DNA is TGTGCCAGCAGCGTTACCGGGACAGGGGCTCGTATCGCCGGGGAGCTGTTTTTT. This rearrangement joins TRBV9 to TRBJ2-2; 10 bases are shared with TRBD1. Germline-derived CDR1 and CDR2 are SGDLS and YYNGEE. This CDR3 has 18 amino acids. V dropped 2 bases and J dropped 6; count of bases not matched to a gene: 13. The full variable domain, in which reference TRBV9 and TRBJ2-2 provide the parts outside the CDR3, is DSGVTQTPKHLITATGQRVTLRCSPRSGDLSVYWYQQSLDQGLQFLIQYYNGEERAKGNILERFSAQQFPDLHSELNLSSLELGDSALYFCASSVTGTGARIAGELFFGEGSRLTVL.

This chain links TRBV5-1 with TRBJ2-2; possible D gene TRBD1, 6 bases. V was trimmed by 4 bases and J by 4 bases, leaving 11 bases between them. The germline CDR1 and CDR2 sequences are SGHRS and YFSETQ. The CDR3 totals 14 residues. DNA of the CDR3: TGCGCCAGCAGCCCTGGGGGCCCCACCGGGGAGCTGTTTTTT. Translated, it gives CASSPGGPTGELFF.

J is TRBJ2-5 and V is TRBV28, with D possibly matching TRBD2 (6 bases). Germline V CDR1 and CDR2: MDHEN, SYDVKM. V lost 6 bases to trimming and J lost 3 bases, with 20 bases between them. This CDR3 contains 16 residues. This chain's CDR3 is CASRGGSTGTEETQYF. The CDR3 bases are TGTGCCAGCAGGGGGGGTAGCACCGGGACCGAAGAGACCCAGTACTTC.

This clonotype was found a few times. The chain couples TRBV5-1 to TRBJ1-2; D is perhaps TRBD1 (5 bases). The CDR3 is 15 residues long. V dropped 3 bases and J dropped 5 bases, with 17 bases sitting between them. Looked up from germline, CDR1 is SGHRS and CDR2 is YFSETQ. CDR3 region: CASSSQGSGGYGYTF. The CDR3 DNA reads TGCGCCAGCAGCTCGCAGGGCTCCGGGGGGTATGGCTACACCTTC.

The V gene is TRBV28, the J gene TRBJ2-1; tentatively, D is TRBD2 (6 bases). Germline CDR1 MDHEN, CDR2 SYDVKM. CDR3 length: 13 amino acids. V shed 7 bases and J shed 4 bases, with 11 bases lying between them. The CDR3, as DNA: TGTGCCAGCATAGCGACTAGTTACAATGAGCAGTTCTTC. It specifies CASIATSYNEQFF.

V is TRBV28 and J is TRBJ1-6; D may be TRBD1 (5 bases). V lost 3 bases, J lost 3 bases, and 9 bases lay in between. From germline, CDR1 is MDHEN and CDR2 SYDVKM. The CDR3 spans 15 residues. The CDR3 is CASSFGGNYNSPLHF. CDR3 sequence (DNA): TGTGCCAGCAGTTTCGGGGGGAACTATAATTCACCCCTCCACTTT.